The rows below give T cell receptor beta chains drawn from one sample of a study of beta chain features in type 1 diabetes. Method: immunoSEQ multiplex PCR; TCRdb's copy keeps in-frame clones and lacks some. The sample has around 140,000 clones, about 10% seen once. Sequenced: central memory CD4+ T cells from blood. Source of these receptors: a man aged 25 to 45 with type 1 diabetes. CDR3s include the opening cysteine and the closing phenylalanine or tryptophan. The order of the fields is D gene, V gene, clone size, J gene, CDR3 protein, CDR3 DNA. A D gene is named only where the DNA matches it firmly. Clone sizes are given selectively: once, few, many, or a class where the clone is expanded.

NA	TRBV25-1	few	TRBJ1-1	CASSELLNTEAFF	TGTGCCAGCAGTGAGTTATTGAACACTGAAGCTTTCTTT
NA	TRBV4-3	NA	TRBJ1-5	CASSQESVRQPQHF	TGCGCCAGCAGCCAAGAATCGGTGCGTCAGCCCCAGCATTTT
NA	TRBV30	few	TRBJ2-3	CAWTQSTDTQYF	TGTGCCTGGACACAGAGCACAGATACGCAGTATTTT
NA	TRBV27	NA	TRBJ1-5	CASSSQGRVSQHF	TGTGCCAGCAGTTCCCAGGGCCGGGTGTCCCAGCATTTT
NA	TRBV6-5	NA	TRBJ1-2	CASSYVNSGESGYTF	TGTGCCAGCAGTTACGTGAACAGCGGCGAATCAGGCTACACCTTC
NA	TRBV6-6	NA	TRBJ1-2	CASSDPGTPYGYTF	TGTGCCAGCAGCGACCCCGGGACACCCTATGGCTACACCTTC
NA	TRBV9	few	TRBJ2-2	CASSVAEGGPGELFF	TGTGCCAGCAGCGTAGCTGAGGGCGGCCCCGGGGAGCTGTTTTTT
NA	TRBV9	NA	TRBJ2-3	CASSVGGGGTDTQYF	TGTGCCAGCAGCGTAGGAGGGGGGGGCACAGATACGCAGTATTTT
NA	TRBV5-1	NA	TRBJ2-5	CASSLMSSQETQYF	TGCGCCAGCAGCTTGATGTCGTCCCAAGAGACCCAGTACTTC
NA	TRBV6-6	few	TRBJ1-5	CASSRQLTDLNQPQHF	TGTGCCAGCAGTCGACAGCTCACCGACCTAAATCAGCCCCAGCATTTT
TRBD1	TRBV28	NA	TRBJ1-2	CASSWLWDRGDYGYTF	TGTGCCAGCAGTTGGTTGTGGGACAGGGGGGACTATGGCTACACCTTC